Given below is one T cell receptor beta chain in context. The multiple sclerosis controls were treatment-naive patients with relapsing-remitting disease that was stable or active. V was cut by 4 bases and J by 2 bases, with 14 bases left in between. The CDR3 covers 15 residues. Germline V gene lookup returns CDR1 KGHSH and CDR2 LQKENI. An amount of RNA that ranged from about 0.45 to 1 ug was reverse transcribed with random hexamers. An immunoSEQ multiplex PCR amplified TCR beta CDR3 over 54 Vbeta and 13 Jbeta. Each CDR3 protein gets one entry after TCRdb re-called the immunoSEQ multiplex PCR reads with MiXCR. The sample records hundreds of thousands of distinct CDR3 sequences, over 90% being singletons. The sample is drawn from a study of CD8 T cells in Susac syndrome.

The genes are TRBV18 and TRBJ1-1; no definite D call. The sequenced sample consisted of CD4+ T cells from PBMCs. The sequence was obtained from a human donor with multiple sclerosis. The CDR3 DNA sequence: TGTGCCAGCTCACTGTGGACCTCGGGAAACACTGAAGCTTTCTTT. Translating it yields CASSLWTSGNTEAFF. Drawing the rest from reference TRBV18 and TRBJ1-1, the complete variable domain is NAGVMQNPRHLVRRRGQEARLRCSPMKGHSHVYWYRQLPEEGLKFMVYLQKENIIDESGMPKERFSAEFPKEGPSILRIQQVVRGDSAAYFCASSLWTSGNTEAFFGQGTRLTVV.